A selection of T cell receptor beta chains follows, all from one sample in a study of OX40 agonist ivuxolimab in advanced cancers. TCRdb's table, derived via immunoSEQ multiplex PCR, lists solely in-frame clones and lacks some. This table holds 50,000 to 60,000 clones, 85% to 90% found once. This sample comprised CD4+ or CD8+ T cells sorted from blood, obtained in a trial of the OX40 agonist ivuxolimab. The receptors were sampled from an adult with an advanced solid tumor such as melanoma, head and neck, liver or kidney cancer. The conserved cysteine and the conserved F or W are not part of the CDR3 here. For some rows the clone size is stated as once, few or many, or as a class when expanded; others skip it.

>NA|9|TRBV6-5|TRBJ1-1
ASSYEGMAF
>NA|14|TRBV18|TRBJ1-4
ASSLSPQGLGEKLF
>NA|14|TRBV4-1|TRBJ2-2
ASSPTGLAHTGELF
>NA|10|TRBV15|TRBJ1-1
ATSIASTEAF
>NA|9|TRBV10-3|TRBJ2-5
AISESGTQY
>NA|12|TRBV6-1|TRBJ1-3
ASSFGYSGNTIY
>NA|11|TRBV2|TRBJ2-3
ARRGTSADTQY
>NA|14|TRBV7-9|TRBJ2-1
ASKGTSASSYNEQF
>NA|13|TRBV27|TRBJ1-1
ASSPRAASNTEAF
>NA|13|TRBV7-2|TRBJ2-5
ASSMRTSGSETQY
>once|13|TRBV7-8|TRBJ1-1
ASSLRDRGSTEAF
>NA|11|TRBV28|TRBJ2-7
ASTSGASNEQY
>NA|13|TRBV28|TRBJ1-4
ASSRIQGADEKLF
>NA|11|TRBV27|TRBJ1-1
ASSLRQGMEAF
>NA|12|TRBV7-2|TRBJ2-5
ASSSGRARETQY
>NA|10|TRBV29-1|TRBJ2-1
SVDRELGEQF
>NA|14|TRBV5-5|TRBJ1-2
ASSFSRGRDNYGYT
>NA|11|TRBV27|TRBJ2-7
ASSFAGLGEQY
>NA|11|TRBV10-3|TRBJ1-5
AAQGGSGQPQH
>NA|12|TRBV5-4|TRBJ2-7
ASSLNWLAYEQY
>NA|13|TRBV7-6|TRBJ2-7
ASSQTPDRTDEQY
>NA|14|TRBV28|TRBJ2-7
ASISTAGLDPYEQY
>NA|15|TRBV7-5|TRBJ1-1
ASSLDAWGSVYTEAF
>NA|14|TRBV5-1|TRBJ2-7
ASSRTPSGRGSEQY
>NA|14|TRBV19|TRBJ2-7
ASSIEAATGYYEQY
>NA|13|TRBV9|TRBJ2-1
ASSVGSGGDNEQF
>NA|12|TRBV11-2|TRBJ2-7
ASSLGLQEVEQY
>NA|14|TRBV9|TRBJ2-2
ASSPGTSANTGELF
>NA|11|TRBV7-9|TRBJ1-2
ASSSTERYGYT
>NA|11|TRBV5-5|TRBJ2-6
ASGRSGANVLT
>NA|12|TRBV28|TRBJ2-3
ASNYRGLPYTQY
>NA|11|TRBV11-2|TRBJ2-1
ASSRPNRERLF
>NA|15|TRBV28|TRBJ1-5
ASSSLIWVQGNQPQH
>NA|11|TRBV11-3|TRBJ2-6
ASSFPGANVLT
>few|14|TRBV18|TRBJ2-5
ASSPSTGAGQETQY